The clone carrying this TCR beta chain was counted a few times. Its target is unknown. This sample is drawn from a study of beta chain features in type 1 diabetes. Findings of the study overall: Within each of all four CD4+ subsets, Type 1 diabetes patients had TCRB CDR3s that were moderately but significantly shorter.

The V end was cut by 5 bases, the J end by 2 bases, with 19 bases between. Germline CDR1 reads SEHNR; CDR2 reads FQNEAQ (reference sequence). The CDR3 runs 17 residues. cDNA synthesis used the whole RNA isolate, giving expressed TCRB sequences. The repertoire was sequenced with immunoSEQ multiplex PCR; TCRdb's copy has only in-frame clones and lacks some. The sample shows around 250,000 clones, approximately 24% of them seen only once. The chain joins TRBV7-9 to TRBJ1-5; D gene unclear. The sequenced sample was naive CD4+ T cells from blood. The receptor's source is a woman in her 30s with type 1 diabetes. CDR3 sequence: CASSHGGGGHGNQPQHF. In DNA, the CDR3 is TGTGCCAGCAGCCATGGCGGAGGAGGGCATGGCAATCAGCCCCAGCATTTT.